What follows are 14 T cell receptor beta chains derived from one specimen sequenced in a study of radiotherapy plus CTLA-4 blockade in lung cancer (dated by TCRdb to about 2018). The library came from the immunoSEQ multiplex PCR assay. TCRdb's version of the immuneACCESS table is confined to in-frame rearrangements and falls short of the full clone set. An unresolved V gene accounts for under half of the shortfall where checked; the remainder is of unknown origin. Within this sample are 95,000 to 150,000 clones, with more than 80% of them counted one time only. 6.9% of the sample is taken by the ten largest. This specimen consisted of peripheral blood, obtained from a patient treated with radiotherapy plus ipilimumab. These receptors all come from a human donor with non-small cell lung cancer that progressed on radiotherapy plus ipilimumab.

The chain joins TRBV19 to TRBJ2-7; D is possibly TRBD1 or TRBD2 (5 bases each). This CDR3 is 14 amino acids long. The ends were cut back, 5 bases at V and 3 bases at J, with 14 bases in the middle. Per germline, CDR1 LNHDA and CDR2 SQIVND (reference sequence). CDR3 region: CASSGRDPGYEQYF. CDR3 sequence (DNA): TGTGCCAGTAGTGGACGGGACCCCGGCTACGAGCAGTACTTC. Combining the CDR3 with reference TRBV19 and TRBJ2-7 gives the whole variable domain DGGITQSPKYLFRKEGQNVTLSCEQNLNHDAMYWYRQDPGQGLRLIYYSQIVNDFQKGDIAEGYSVSREKKESFPLTVTSAQKNPTAFYLCASSGRDPGYEQYFGPGTRLTVT.

The chain carries TRBV29-1 and TRBJ2-1, with D perhaps TRBD2 (6 bases). The CDR3 extends over 15 amino acids. V was trimmed by 6 bases and J by 7 bases, leaving 22 bases between them. CDR1 is SQVTM, CDR2 ANQGSEA, per germline. CDR3 residues: CSVRKASASVNEQFF. DNA for the CDR3: TGCAGCGTACGGAAGGCTAGCGCGTCTGTAAATGAGCAGTTCTTC.

CDR3 coding DNA: TGTGCCAGCAGTTTACAGGATACGCAGTATTTT. This sequence encodes CASSLQDTQYF. The J gene is TRBJ2-3, the V gene TRBV27; D unclear. The CDR3 totals 11 residues. Per germline, CDR1 MNHEY and CDR2 SMNVEV (reference sequence). Trimming left V 2 bases short and J 6 bases short, with 3 bases between.

This clone was recorded a few times. This chain connects TRBV18 to TRBJ1-1; no clear D gene. The V and J ends lost 1 base and 0 bases respectively, with 6 bases between them. The germline CDR1 and CDR2 sequences are KGHSH and LQKENI. The CDR3 covers 14 residues. CDR3 nucleotide sequence: TGTGCCAGCTCACCACAGGCCTTGAACACTGAAGCTTTCTTT. Translating gives CASSPQALNTEAFF. The complete variable domain, with remaining parts taken from reference TRBV18 and TRBJ1-1, reads NAGVMQNPRHLVRRRGQEARLRCSPMKGHSHVYWYRQLPEEGLKFMVYLQKENIIDESGMPKERFSAEFPKEGPSILRIQQVVRGDSAAYFCASSPQALNTEAFFGQGTRLTVV.

This chain uses TRBV6-1 with TRBJ2-3; the match to TRBD2 covers 7 bases. The V gene's germline CDR1 is MNHNS and CDR2 SASEGT. The junction had 11 bases not matched to a gene; V was cut back by 3 bases and J by 2 bases. This CDR3 is 17 amino acids long. The CDR3 reads CASSDPRGTNPTDTQYF. The CDR3 DNA sequence: TGTGCCAGCAGTGACCCTCGGGGGACTAACCCCACAGATACGCAGTATTTT.

V and J are TRBV29-1 and TRBJ2-3, with 7 bases that match TRBD1. The CDR3 length is 11 residues. The V gene end was trimmed by 8 bases and the J gene end by 7 bases; junction bases not matched to a gene: 6. Per germline, CDR1 SQVTM and CDR2 ANQGSEA. The CDR3 loop reads CSTDRDNTQYF. In nucleotides, the CDR3 is TGCAGCACCGACAGGGACAATACGCAGTATTTT.

This chain uses TRBV5-1 with TRBJ2-5; D possibly matches TRBD1 or TRBD2 (6 bases each). This CDR3 has 13 amino acids. Trimming removed 4 bases at V and 3 bases at J, with 10 bases between. CDR1 is SGHRS and CDR2 is YFSETQ in the germline V gene. CDR3 loop: CASSMGGEETQYF. The CDR3 DNA reads as TGCGCCAGCAGCATGGGGGGCGAAGAGACCCAGTACTTC.

The V and J genes are TRBV6-1 and TRBJ2-7, with D unresolved. The ends were cut back, 2 bases at V and 0 bases at J, with 11 bases in the middle. Germline-derived CDR1 and CDR2 are MNHNS and SASEGT. The CDR3 contains 15 residues. In DNA, the CDR3 is TGTGCCAGCAGTGAATACAGCTTGAGCTCCTACGAGCAGTACTTC. Translated: CASSEYSLSSYEQYF.

The gene calls are TRBV18 and TRBJ1-2; no clear D. With 1 base removed from V and 8 bases from J, the gap between germline ends came to 11 bases. The CDR3 extends over 13 amino acids. Germline CDR1 KGHSH, CDR2 LQKENI. The CDR3 reads CASSPLYQDGYTF. CDR3 nucleotide sequence: TGTGCCAGCTCACCACTGTACCAGGACGGCTACACCTTC.

The sample holds a few counts of this clone. The chain joins TRBV5-1 to TRBJ2-2; 10 bases match TRBD1. CDR3 length: 15 residues. The trim removed 0 bases at V and 5 bases at J, leaving 1 base unmatched. Germline V CDR1 and CDR2: SGHRS, YFSETQ. The CDR3, as DNA: TGCGCCAGCAGCTTGGGGGGACAGGGGACCGGGGAGCTGTTTTTT. This sequence encodes CASSLGGQGTGELFF.

This clone occurred once. This chain connects TRBV12-5 to TRBJ2-1, with 14 bases lining up with TRBD2. This CDR3 has 16 amino acids. The ends lost 2 bases at V and 9 bases at J; junction bases unmatched: 6. The V gene's germline CDR1 is LGHNT and CDR2 FRNRAP. The CDR3 DNA reads as TGTGCTAGTGGTTTGCTGAGGACTAGCGGGAGGTTTGAGCAGTTCTTC. Protein sequence: CASGLLRTSGRFEQFF.

The chain uses TRBV19 and TRBJ1-2; 10 positions agree with TRBD1. This CDR3 has 17 residues. CDR1 and CDR2 from the germline V gene are LNHDA and SQIVND (reference sequence). V lost 6 bases, J lost 1 base, and 11 bases stayed unmatched. For the CDR3, the DNA is TGTGCCAGTAGCCCACTAGGACAGGGGGTGCTTAACTATGGCTACACCTTC. The encoded protein is CASSPLGQGVLNYGYTF.

V gene TRBV5-1 combines with J gene TRBJ2-3; D unclear. The ends were cut back, 3 bases at V and 13 bases at J, with 12 bases in the middle. The CDR3 runs to 11 residues. Germline CDR1 reads SGHRS; CDR2 reads YFSETQ. CDR3 sequence (DNA): TGCGCCAGCAGCTCTGGGTATTGGGAGTATTTT. This encodes CASSSGYWEYF.

The chain is built from TRBV6-1 and TRBJ1-5; D is ambiguous. Germline loops: CDR1 MNHNS, CDR2 SASEGT. This CDR3 has 16 amino acids. V lost 3 bases and J 1 base, leaving 13 bases between the germline ends. CDR3 region: CASSERATVSNQPQHF. The CDR3 DNA sequence: TGTGCCAGCAGTGAGCGAGCCACGGTGAGCAATCAGCCCCAGCATTTT.